The source of this T cell receptor beta chain is a study of T cell responses to AZD1222 COVID-19 vaccine. Data came from immunoSEQ multiplex PCR; TCRdb stores just in-frame clones and leaves some out. Of 95,000 to 100,000 clones listed, about 88% are singletons. As concerns this clone: Its target is not known.

Study-level results: The CD4 TCRs associated with vaccination extended across spike and predominated at 160-218 and 743-854.

Second doses were pooled across both intervals (about 4 or about 12 weeks). The clonotype was recovered from an adult who received the AZD1222 COVID-19 vaccine. The input for sequencing was peripheral blood, taken 28 days after the second AZD1222 dose.

The CDR3 sequence is CASGLAGQTYEQYF. CDR3 coding DNA: TGTGCCAGCGGCCTAGCGGGGCAAACCTACGAGCAGTACTTC. This chain joins TRBV5-4 and TRBJ2-7; 9 bases agree with TRBD2. V lost 7 bases, J lost 2 bases, and 7 bases stayed unmatched. This CDR3 is built from 14 residues. Per the germline V gene, CDR1 is SGHNT and CDR2 is YYREEE (reference sequence).